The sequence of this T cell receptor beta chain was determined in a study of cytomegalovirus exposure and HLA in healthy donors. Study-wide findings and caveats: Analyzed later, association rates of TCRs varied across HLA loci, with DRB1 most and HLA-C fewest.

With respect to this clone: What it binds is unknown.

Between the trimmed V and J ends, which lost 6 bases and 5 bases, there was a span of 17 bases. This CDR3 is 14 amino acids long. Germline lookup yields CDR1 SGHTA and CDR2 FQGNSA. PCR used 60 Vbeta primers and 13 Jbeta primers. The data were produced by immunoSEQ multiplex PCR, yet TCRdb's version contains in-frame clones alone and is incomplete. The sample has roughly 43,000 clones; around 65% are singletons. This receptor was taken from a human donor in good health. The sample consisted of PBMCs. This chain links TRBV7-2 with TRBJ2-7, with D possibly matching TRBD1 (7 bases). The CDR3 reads CASRRRGQFHEQYF. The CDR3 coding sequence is TGTGCCAGCAGACGGAGGGGGCAATTCCACGAGCAGTACTTC.